These 32 T cell receptor beta chains came from one sample sequenced in a study of tumor and adjacent non-tumor tissue in lung cancer. This sample's RNA came from whole unsorted tissue. TCRbeta libraries were built with three rounds of nested PCR, modified from ARM-PCR. MiXCR, applied by TCRdb to the multiplex PCR reads, yields one record per CDR3 protein. The repertoire has fewer than 150,000 distinct CDR3 sequences, 66% of them found once; the top ten carry 15% to 20%. The sample comprised lung tumor tissue. These TCRs come from a man aged 60 to 69 with small cell lung cancer.

This chain links TRBV29-1 with TRBJ2-2, with a possible D match to TRBD1 (6 bases). The V gene's germline CDR1 is SQVTM and CDR2 ANQGSEA. Trimming removed 4 bases at V and 2 bases at J, with 11 bases between. This CDR3 region has 14 residues. For the CDR3, the DNA is TGCAGCGTTGGATACAGGGTTAACACCGGGGAGCTGTTTTTT. It codes for CSVGYRVNTGELFF.

A note on this clonotype: This may be a read error: a much more frequent sequence differs by one nucleotide. The CDR3 end shows no conserved phenylalanine or tryptophan, and so a read error is likely. This chain joins TRBV4-1 and TRBJ2-7, with D hard to call. V was cut by 1 base and J by 6 bases, with 4 bases left in between. Germline CDR1 reads MGHRA; CDR2 reads YSYEKL. The CDR3 has 11 amino acids. CDR3 in amino acids: CASSQGVEQYC. CDR3 DNA: TGCGCCAGCAGCCAAGGCGTCGAGCAGTACTGC.

A single count supports this clonotype. The rearrangement uses TRBV11-2 and TRBJ2-1; 7 nucleotides agree with TRBD1. The germline V gene has CDR1 SGHAT and CDR2 FQNNGV. This CDR3 has 15 residues. Germline trimming cut 4 bases from V and 11 bases from J; bases unmatched to any gene: 14. CDR3 bases: TGTGCCAGCAGCTCTTCATCAACAGGGGACACTAAGCAGTTCTTC. Residues: CASSSSSTGDTKQFF.

Details on this clonotype: Since the CDR3 does not end with the conserved phenylalanine or tryptophan, this likely comes from a read error. V gene TRBV11-3 combines with J gene TRBJ2-5, with unresolved D. The CDR3 is 15 residues long. Germline lookup yields CDR1 SGHNT and CDR2 YENEEA. V shed 4 bases and J shed 7 bases, with 19 bases lying between them. In DNA form, the CDR3 reads TGTGCCAGCAGCTCCGCAAGCAATCGGTTCGGGACCCAGTACCTC. Amino acids: CASSSASNRFGTQYL.

In the case of this clonotype: A much larger clone differs by one base, so this may be a read error. This rearrangement joins TRBV12-3 or TRBV12-4 to TRBJ2-7, with 8 nucleotides matching TRBD2. The CDR3 consists of 15 residues. CDR3 sequence (DNA): TGTGCCGGCAGTTTAAAAGCGGGAGATCCCTACGAGCAGTACTTC. Translating gives CAGSLKAGDPYEQYF.

A remark on this clonotype: A read error may produce the germline difference seen at one junction end. The genes are TRBV12-3 or TRBV12-4 and TRBJ1-3, with D unresolved. The CDR3 is 15 residues long. CDR3 residues: CVSSLPGSSGNTIYF. The CDR3 bases are TGTGTCAGCAGTTTACCTGGGAGCTCTGGAAACACCATATATTTT.

In this sample, this clonotype turned up a few times. A clone one base away is much larger, so this may be a read error. Because the CDR3 is missing its conserved closing phenylalanine or tryptophan, this is likely a read error. DNA for the CDR3: TGTGCCAGCAGTACGGATCCCAGGTCCTACGAGCAGTACTTA. It translates to CASSTDPRSYEQYL. V is TRBV6-1 and J is TRBJ2-7; D gene uncertain. This CDR3 region has 14 residues. The germline CDR1 and CDR2 sequences are MNHNS and SASEGT. V lost 5 bases and J 1 base, leaving 12 bases between the germline ends.

Details on this clonotype: A much larger clone lies a single base off, so this may be a read error. The chain uses TRBV6-5 and TRBJ1-6; D is perhaps TRBD1 (6 bases). CDR1 is MNHEY, CDR2 SVGAGI, per germline. The CDR3 extends over 18 amino acids. The CDR3: CASSYSPLGGPWNSPLLF. CDR3 DNA: TGTGCCAGCAGTTACTCACCGCTAGGGGGGCCTTGGAATTCACCCCTCCTCTTT.

This clonotype was found a few times. A read error may be the cause here, since a much bigger clone is one base away. The chain combines TRBV11-3 with TRBJ2-1, with D possibly being TRBD1 (6 bases). This CDR3 region has 15 residues. Germline loops: CDR1 SGHNT, CDR2 YENEEA. The DNA for the CDR3 is TGTGCCAGCAGCTTAGTGGGGGCGCGCTACAATGGGCAGTTCTTC. It encodes CASSLVGARYNGQFF.

This CDR3 is CASSPTGTGGYGYTF. The CDR3 nucleotides read TGTGCCAGCAGTCCGACCGGGACAGGGGGCTATGGCTACACCTTC. The gene calls are TRBV12-3 or TRBV12-4 and TRBJ1-2, with TRBD1 matching 11 bases. With 5 bases clipped from V and 4 bases from J, the junction kept 6 bases outside the gene matches. The length of the CDR3 is 15 residues.

Of note for this clonotype: Here the CDR3 omits its conserved ending phenylalanine or tryptophan, so a read error is the likely source. The chain has TRBV12-3 or TRBV12-4 and TRBJ2-5; no clear D gene. The CDR3 runs to 13 residues. The CDR3 sequence is CANSFAHKETQYL. Here the CDR3 DNA reads TGTGCCAACAGTTTCGCTCACAAAGAGACCCAGTACCTC.

Comments on this clonotype: The CDR3 does not end in the conserved phenylalanine or tryptophan, so this is likely a read error. The chain joins TRBV29-1 to TRBJ1-2; 9 nucleotides match TRBD1. In germline, CDR1 is SQVTM, CDR2 ANQGSEA. The CDR3 length is 15 residues. DNA of the CDR3: TGCAGTGTTCCCGGGACAGGGAAGAGCGAACGGGGCTACACCTCC. It is translated as CSVPGTGKSERGYTS.

CDR3 region: CASSSRDRGRDTEAFF. CDR3 DNA sequence: TGTGCCAGCAGTTCCCGGGACAGGGGGCGAGACACTGAAGCTTTCTTT. The chain has TRBV7-9 and TRBJ1-1; TRBD1 matches at 12 bases. The CDR3 covers 16 residues. Germline assignment: CDR1 SEHNR and CDR2 FQNEAQ (reference sequence). After removal of 6 bases from V and 3 bases from J, the junction contained 8 bases not matched to a gene.

Regarding this clonotype: A much larger clone sits a single nucleotide away, making a read error possible. The J gene is TRBJ2-3, the V gene TRBV5-8; D uncertain. The CDR3 sequence is 12 residues long. Germline lookup yields CDR1 SGHTS and CDR2 YDEGEE. The chain's CDR3 is CASNLSPTTQYF. The CDR3, as DNA: TGTGCCAGCAACTTGAGCCCCACTACGCAGTATTTT.

The J gene is TRBJ2-5, the V gene TRBV7-3, with 7 nucleotides matching TRBD1. The CDR3 runs to 14 residues. J lost 1 base, V lost 3 bases, and 2 bases had no gene match. Germline CDR1 is SGHTA and CDR2 is FQGTGA. Written as DNA, the CDR3 is TGTGCCAGCAGCTTGGACAGGTTCCAAGAGACCCAGTACTTC. Its protein is CASSLDRFQETQYF.

The rearrangement uses TRBV4-2 and TRBJ1-5, with unresolved D. The CDR3 runs 13 residues. Germline CDR1 reads LGHNA; CDR2 reads YNFKEQ. The ends were cut back, 3 bases at V and 6 bases at J, with 9 bases in the middle. CDR3 bases: TGTGCCAGCAGCCAGGAGACCGGTCAGCCCCAGCATTTT. Translation gives CASSQETGQPQHF.

Regarding this clonotype: A read error is possible here, since a much larger clone lies one base away. The conserved final phenylalanine or tryptophan is absent from the CDR3, which likely points to a read error. The CDR3 loop is CSASGTNTGELFS. The DNA of the CDR3 is TGCAGTGCCTCCGGGACGAACACCGGGGAGCTGTTTTCT. The chain couples TRBV20-1 to TRBJ2-2; TRBD2 might be the D (5 bases). Germline CDR1 reads DFQATT; CDR2 reads SNEGSKA (reference sequence). Between the trimmed V and J ends, which lost 6 bases and 0 bases, there was a span of 8 bases. The CDR3 length is 13 residues.

On this clonotype itself: The junction shows a germline mismatch at one end, possibly a read error. The chain links TRBV5-1 to TRBJ2-7, with 7 bases aligning to TRBD1. The CDR3 contains 14 residues. CDR1 is SGHRS, CDR2 YFSETQ, per germline. This CDR3 reads CASSLDQGVYKQYF. CDR3 nucleotide sequence: TGCGCCAGCAGCTTGGATCAGGGGGTCTACAAGCAGTACTTC.

Note on this clonotype: This is likely a read error, given that the CDR3 carries no conserved phenylalanine or tryptophan at its end. V usage is TRBV11-3 and J usage is TRBJ2-7, with D possibly TRBD2 on 6 matching bases. Germline V gives CDR1 SGHNT, CDR2 YENEEA. This CDR3 comprises 13 residues. V gave up 7 bases and J gave up 6 bases, with 16 bases separating them. The CDR3 sequence: CASNSSGGFEQYS. The CDR3 DNA reads TGTGCCAGCAACTCGAGTGGGGGGTTCGAGCAGTACTCC.

The chain links TRBV20-1 to TRBJ2-5; 7 bases agree with TRBD2. Germline values: CDR1 DFQATT, CDR2 SNEGSKA (reference sequence). This CDR3 contains 14 residues. V was pared by 6 bases and J by 9 bases, with 16 bases of the junction left unmatched. The CDR3 DNA reads as TGCAGTGCGAGCCTTGACAGTCGCCGGGAGGCCCAGTACTTC. Its protein is CSASLDSRREAQYF.

Concerning this clonotype: A read error may produce the germline difference seen at one junction end. This chain uses TRBV5-1 with TRBJ2-5; 8 bases map to TRBD2. The CDR3 extends over 15 amino acids. The germline V gene has CDR1 SGHRS and CDR2 YFSETQ. The CDR3 loop reads CAISSTSGGGTTQYF. CDR3 coding DNA: TGCGCCATCAGCAGCACTAGCGGAGGCGGGACGACCCAGTACTTC.

As concerns this clonotype: A read error is possible here, since a much larger clone lies one base away. The chain links TRBV12-5 to TRBJ2-1; D ambiguous. CDR3 size: 16 residues. The V gene's germline CDR1 is LGHNT and CDR2 FRNRAP. The CDR3 loop is CASGLTRLSSYDEQFF. Written as DNA, the CDR3 is TGTGCTAGTGGTTTGACACGTCTTAGCTCCTACGATGAGCAGTTCTTC.

About this clonotype itself: Possible read error: a much larger clone is one base away. The CDR3 protein is CASSILDRGFLEAFF. Here the CDR3 DNA reads TGTGCCAGCAGCATACTGGACAGGGGGTTTCTCGAAGCTTTCTTT. The J gene is TRBJ1-1, the V gene TRBV7-9, with 10 bases lining up with TRBD1. Trimming removed 5 bases from V and 8 bases from J; junction bases left unmatched: 11. CDR1 and CDR2 (germline): SEHNR, FQNEAQ (reference sequence). The CDR3 has 15 residues.

This chain links TRBV6-5 with TRBJ2-7; 11 positions match TRBD2. The CDR3 is 15 residues long. The germline CDR1 and CDR2 sequences are MNHEY and SVGAGI. This CDR3 reads CASRGGLAGGYEQYV. In DNA form, the CDR3 reads TGTGCCAGCAGGGGGGGGCTAGCGGGAGGCTACGAGCAGTACGTG.

In regard to this clonotype: A read error may account for a junction end that differs from germline. This chain links TRBV6-2 or TRBV6-3 with TRBJ1-1; 9 bases are shared with TRBD1. The CDR3 loop spans 16 amino acids. Germline V gives CDR1 MNHEY, CDR2 SVGEGT. CDR3 coding DNA: TGTGCCGGCAGTTACGCAGGACAGGGGAGGAACACTGAAGCTTTCTTT. Protein: CAGSYAGQGRNTEAFF.

In regard to this clonotype: A single base separates this from a much larger clone, so it may be a read error. This chain links TRBV6-1 with TRBJ1-2; 12 nucleotides match TRBD1. This CDR3 has 16 amino acids. The V and J ends lost 8 bases and 4 bases, in that order; junction bases with no gene match: 11. Germline CDR1 MNHNS, CDR2 SASEGT. In DNA, the CDR3 is TGTGCCAGCGCTTACACCGGGACAGGGGGCGTCTATGGCTACACCTTC. This codes for CASAYTGTGGVYGYTF.

For this clonotype: The final CDR3 position lacks the conserved phenylalanine or tryptophan, pointing to a likely read error. The rearrangement links TRBV12-3 or TRBV12-4 to TRBJ2-7; 8 bases match TRBD1. Unmatched junction bases numbered 12, after V lost 5 bases and J lost 6 bases. CDR3 size: 15 residues. The CDR3 is CASSVDRAKPCEQYL. The CDR3 nucleotides read TGTGCCAGCAGTGTGGACAGGGCAAAGCCCTGCGAGCAGTACTTG.

With respect to this clonotype: At one end, the junction sequence differs from germline, possibly due to a read error. The V gene is TRBV11-1, the J gene TRBJ2-7, with D perhaps matching TRBD1 or TRBD2 (5 bases each). The germline V gene encodes CDR1 SGHAT and CDR2 FQDESV (reference sequence). There are 12 residues in the CDR3. The CDR3 DNA follows: TGTGCCGGCAGCGGACAAGTGCGCGAGCAGTACTTC. It translates to CAGSGQVREQYF. The full variable domain, rest sourced from reference TRBV11-1 and TRBJ2-7, is EAEVAQSPRYKITEKSQAVAFWCDPISGHATLYWYRQILGQGPELLVQFQDESVVDDSQLPKDRFSAERLKGVDSTLKIQPAELGDSAMYLCAGSGQVREQYFGPGTRLTVT.

A remark on this clonotype: A clone one base away is much larger, so this may be a read error. The chain combines TRBV11-2 with TRBJ2-2, with 8 bases aligning to TRBD2. Germline V gene lookup returns CDR1 SGHAT and CDR2 FQNNGV. The CDR3 sequence is 15 residues long. V lost 7 bases and J lost 7; bases outside the gene matches: 11. CDR3 DNA: TGTGCCAGCAACTCAGTGACGGGGGGGATCGGGGAGCTGTTTTTT. As protein: CASNSVTGGIGELFF.

As regards this clonotype: A read error may explain this, as a much larger clone is one base away. The chain uses TRBV10-2 and TRBJ2-4, with TRBD2 identical over 10 bases. This CDR3 has 13 amino acids. Germline values: CDR1 WSHSY, CDR2 SAAADI. For the CDR3, the DNA is TGCCCCAGCAGGGCTAGCGGGGGAGACATTCAGTACTTC. This sequence encodes CPSRASGGDIQYF.

Comments on this clonotype: This likely comes from a read error, as the CDR3 has no conserved phenylalanine or tryptophan at its end. This chain connects TRBV6-1 to TRBJ2-1, with TRBD2 matching over 10 bases. The V gene's germline CDR1 is MNHNS and CDR2 SASEGT. The CDR3 sequence is 15 residues long. V lost 6 bases to trimming and J lost 9 bases; unmatched junction nucleotides: 11. CDR3 loop: CASRPGASGSTEQFL. The CDR3 DNA is TGTGCCAGCAGACCCGGGGCTAGCGGGAGCACTGAGCAGTTCCTC.

On this clonotype: Compared with germline, one end of the junction differs, possibly owing to a read error. This sequence joins TRBV4-2 and TRBJ1-4, with a weak D call TRBD1 (6 bases). The CDR3 contains 15 residues. Germline V gene data show CDR1 as LGHNA and CDR2 as YNFKEQ. This CDR3 reads CARSPRTAANEKLFF. In DNA, the CDR3 is TGCGCCAGGAGCCCCCGGACAGCGGCTAATGAAAAACTGTTTTTT.